This T cell receptor beta chain was captured in a study of control samples from healthy donors and cancer patients. Germline V gene sequence: CDR1 SEHNR, CDR2 FQNEAQ (reference sequence). This CDR3 comprises 15 residues. The J segment lost 0 bases and the V segment lost 5 bases, leaving 6 bases of the junction unmatched. Data came from immunoSEQ multiplex PCR; TCRdb stores just in-frame clones and leaves some out. Here the sample spans about 170,000 clones, 90% to 95% being singletons. This clonotype was sampled from a woman in her 30s in good health. V is TRBV7-9 and J is TRBJ2-7; 8 bases line up with TRBD2. Specimen: blood. The CDR3: CASSPGGESSYEQYF. The CDR3, as DNA: TGTGCCAGCAGCCCCGGGGGGGAAAGCTCCTACGAGCAGTACTTC.